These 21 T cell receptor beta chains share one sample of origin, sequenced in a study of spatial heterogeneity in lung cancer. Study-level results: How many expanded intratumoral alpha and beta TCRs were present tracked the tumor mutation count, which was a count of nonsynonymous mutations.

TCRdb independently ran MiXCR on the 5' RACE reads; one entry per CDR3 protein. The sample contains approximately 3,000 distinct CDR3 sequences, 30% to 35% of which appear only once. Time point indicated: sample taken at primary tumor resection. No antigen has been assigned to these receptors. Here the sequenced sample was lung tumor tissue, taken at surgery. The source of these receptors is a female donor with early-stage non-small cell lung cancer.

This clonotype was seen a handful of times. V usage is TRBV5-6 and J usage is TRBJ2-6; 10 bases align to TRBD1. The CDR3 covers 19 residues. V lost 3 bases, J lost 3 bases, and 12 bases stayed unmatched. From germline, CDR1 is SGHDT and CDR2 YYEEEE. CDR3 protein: CASSSPLPGQGYGANVLTF. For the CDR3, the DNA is TGTGCCAGCAGCTCACCACTTCCGGGACAGGGGTATGGGGCCAACGTCCTGACTTTC.

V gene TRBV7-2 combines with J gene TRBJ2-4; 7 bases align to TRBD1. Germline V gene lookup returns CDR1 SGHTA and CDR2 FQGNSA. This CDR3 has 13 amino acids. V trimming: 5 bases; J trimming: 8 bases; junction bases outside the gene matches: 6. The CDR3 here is CASSADRMYIQYF. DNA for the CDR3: TGTGCCAGCAGCGCGGACAGGATGTACATTCAGTACTTC.

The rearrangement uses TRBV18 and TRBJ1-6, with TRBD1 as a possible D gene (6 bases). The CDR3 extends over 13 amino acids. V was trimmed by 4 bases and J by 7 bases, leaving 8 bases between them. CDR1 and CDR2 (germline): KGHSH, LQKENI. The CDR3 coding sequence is TGTGCCAGCTCACAGGGGGGGAATTCACCCCTCCACTTT. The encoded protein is CASSQGGNSPLHF.

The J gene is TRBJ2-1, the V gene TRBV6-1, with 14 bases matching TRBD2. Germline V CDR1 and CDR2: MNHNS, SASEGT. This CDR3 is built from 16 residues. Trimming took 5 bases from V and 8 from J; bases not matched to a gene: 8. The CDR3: CASSYGTSGSMDEQFF. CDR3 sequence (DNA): TGTGCCAGCAGTTACGGGACTAGCGGGAGTATGGATGAGCAGTTCTTC.

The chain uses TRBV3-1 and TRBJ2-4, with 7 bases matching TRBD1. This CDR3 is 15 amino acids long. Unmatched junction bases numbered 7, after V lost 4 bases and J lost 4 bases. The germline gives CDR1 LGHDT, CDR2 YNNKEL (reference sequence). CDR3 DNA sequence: TGTGCCAGCAGCCTAGAAGGGACAGAGAAAAACATTCAGTACTTC. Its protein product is CASSLEGTEKNIQYF.

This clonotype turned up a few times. In DNA form, the CDR3 reads TGCAGCGTTATTTCTGACACCTATCAGCCCCAGCATTTT. This encodes CSVISDTYQPQHF. The chain combines TRBV29-1 with TRBJ1-5, with unresolved D. The CDR3 loop spans 13 amino acids. Germline V lookup: CDR1 SQVTM, CDR2 ANQGSEA. Trimming stripped 5 bases from V and 5 bases from J, with 13 bases between.

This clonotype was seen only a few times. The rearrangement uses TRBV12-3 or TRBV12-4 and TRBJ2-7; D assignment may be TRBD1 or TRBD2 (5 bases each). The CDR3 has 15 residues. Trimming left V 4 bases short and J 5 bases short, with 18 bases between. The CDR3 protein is CASSSPGTVGDEQYF. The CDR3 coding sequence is TGTGCCAGCAGTTCCCCCGGGACGGTGGGTGACGAGCAGTACTTC.

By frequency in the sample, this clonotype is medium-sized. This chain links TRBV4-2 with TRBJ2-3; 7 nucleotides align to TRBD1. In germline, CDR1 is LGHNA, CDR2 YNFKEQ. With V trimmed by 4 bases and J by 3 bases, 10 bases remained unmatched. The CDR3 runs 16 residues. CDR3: CASSRSNRGATDTQYF. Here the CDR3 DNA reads TGTGCCAGCAGCCGATCCAACAGGGGCGCGACAGATACGCAGTATTTT.

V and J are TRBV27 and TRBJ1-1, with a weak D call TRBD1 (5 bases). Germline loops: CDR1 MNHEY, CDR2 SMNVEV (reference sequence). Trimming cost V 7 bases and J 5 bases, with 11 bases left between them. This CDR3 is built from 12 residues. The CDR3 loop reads CASTFGGTEAFF. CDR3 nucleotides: TGTGCCAGCACCTTCGGGGGGACTGAAGCTTTCTTT.

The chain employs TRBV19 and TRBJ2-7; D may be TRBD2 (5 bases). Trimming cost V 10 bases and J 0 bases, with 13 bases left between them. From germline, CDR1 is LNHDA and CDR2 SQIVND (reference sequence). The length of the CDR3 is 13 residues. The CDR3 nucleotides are TGTGCCACCTCGAGGGCAGACTCCTACGAGCAGTACTTC. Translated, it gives CATSRADSYEQYF. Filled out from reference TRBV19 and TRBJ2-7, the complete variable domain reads DGGITQSPKYLFRKEGQNVTLSCEQNLNHDAMYWYRQDPGQGLRLIYYSQIVNDFQKGDIAEGYSVSREKKESFPLTVTSAQKNPTAFYLCATSRADSYEQYFGPGTRLTVT.

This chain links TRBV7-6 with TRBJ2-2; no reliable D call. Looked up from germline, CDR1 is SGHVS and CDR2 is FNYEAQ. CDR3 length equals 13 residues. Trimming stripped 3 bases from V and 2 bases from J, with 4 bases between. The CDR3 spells CASSFSNTGELFF. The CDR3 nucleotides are TGTGCCAGCAGCTTCTCAAACACCGGGGAGCTGTTTTTT.

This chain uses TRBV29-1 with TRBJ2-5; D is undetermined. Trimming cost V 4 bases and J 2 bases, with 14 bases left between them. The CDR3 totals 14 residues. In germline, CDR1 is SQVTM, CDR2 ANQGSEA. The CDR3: CSVVMGLGQETQYF. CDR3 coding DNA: TGCAGCGTTGTGATGGGCTTGGGTCAAGAGACCCAGTACTTC. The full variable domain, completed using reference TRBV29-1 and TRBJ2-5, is SAVISQKPSRDICQRGTSLTIQCQVDSQVTMMFWYRQQPGQSLTLIATANQGSEATYESGFVIDKFPISRPNLTFSTLTVSNMSPEDSSIYLCSVVMGLGQETQYFGPGTRLLVL.

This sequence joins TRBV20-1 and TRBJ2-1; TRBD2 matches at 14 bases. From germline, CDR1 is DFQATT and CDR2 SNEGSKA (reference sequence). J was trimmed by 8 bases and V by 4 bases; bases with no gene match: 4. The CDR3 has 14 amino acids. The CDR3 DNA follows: TGCAGTGCTACCGGGACTAGCGGGAGCTATGAGCAGTTCTTC. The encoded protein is CSATGTSGSYEQFF.

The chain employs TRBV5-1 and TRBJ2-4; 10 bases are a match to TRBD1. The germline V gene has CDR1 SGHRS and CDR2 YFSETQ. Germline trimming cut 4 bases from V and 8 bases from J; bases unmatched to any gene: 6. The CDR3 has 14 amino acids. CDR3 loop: CASSERTGGDIQYF. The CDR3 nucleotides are TGCGCCAGCAGCGAGAGGACAGGGGGAGACATTCAGTACTTC.

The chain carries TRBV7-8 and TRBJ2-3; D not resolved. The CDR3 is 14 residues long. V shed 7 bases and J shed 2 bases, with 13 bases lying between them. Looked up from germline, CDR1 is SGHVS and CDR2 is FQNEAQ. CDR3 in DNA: TGTGCCAGCACCGCTGGGCGATTCACAGATACGCAGTATTTT. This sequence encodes CASTAGRFTDTQYF.

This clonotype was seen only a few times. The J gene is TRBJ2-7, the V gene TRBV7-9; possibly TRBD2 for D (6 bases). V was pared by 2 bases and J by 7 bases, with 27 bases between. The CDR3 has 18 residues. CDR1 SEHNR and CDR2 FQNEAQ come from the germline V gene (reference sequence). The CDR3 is CASSLPGFEDYPYAEQYF. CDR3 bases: TGTGCCAGCAGCTTACCCGGGTTCGAGGACTACCCCTACGCGGAGCAGTACTTC.

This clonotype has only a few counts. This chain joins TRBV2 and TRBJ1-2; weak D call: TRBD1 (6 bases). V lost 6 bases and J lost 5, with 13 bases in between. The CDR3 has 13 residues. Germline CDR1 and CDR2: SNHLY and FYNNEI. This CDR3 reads CASREGGEYGYTF. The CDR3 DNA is TGTGCCAGCAGAGAGGGGGGCGAATATGGCTACACCTTC.

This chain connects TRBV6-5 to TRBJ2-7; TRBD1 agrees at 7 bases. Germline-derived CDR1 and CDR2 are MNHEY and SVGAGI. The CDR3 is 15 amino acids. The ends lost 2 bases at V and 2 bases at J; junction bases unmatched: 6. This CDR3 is CASSYKGTDPYEQYF. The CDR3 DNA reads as TGTGCCAGCAGTTACAAAGGGACAGATCCCTACGAGCAGTACTTC.

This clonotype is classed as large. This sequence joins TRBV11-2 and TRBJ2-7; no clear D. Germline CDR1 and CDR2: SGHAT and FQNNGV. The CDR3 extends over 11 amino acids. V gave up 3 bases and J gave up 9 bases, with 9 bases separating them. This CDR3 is CASSFETRQYF. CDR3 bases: TGTGCCAGCAGCTTCGAGACCAGGCAGTACTTC.

The chain's CDR3 is CASWPPGGSTEAFF. The CDR3 DNA reads as TGTGCCAGTTGGCCACCGGGTGGATCCACTGAAGCTTTCTTT. This chain joins TRBV27 and TRBJ1-1; D is uncertain. The ends were cut back, 9 bases at V and 4 bases at J, with 18 bases in the middle. Germline CDR1 and CDR2: MNHEY and SMNVEV (reference sequence). The CDR3 has 14 amino acids.

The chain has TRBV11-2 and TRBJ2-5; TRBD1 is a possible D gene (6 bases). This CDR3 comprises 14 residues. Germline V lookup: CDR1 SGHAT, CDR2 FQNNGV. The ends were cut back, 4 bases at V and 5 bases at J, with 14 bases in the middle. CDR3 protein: CASSSQGYRETQYF. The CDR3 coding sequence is TGTGCCAGCAGCTCCCAGGGGTACAGGGAGACCCAGTACTTC.